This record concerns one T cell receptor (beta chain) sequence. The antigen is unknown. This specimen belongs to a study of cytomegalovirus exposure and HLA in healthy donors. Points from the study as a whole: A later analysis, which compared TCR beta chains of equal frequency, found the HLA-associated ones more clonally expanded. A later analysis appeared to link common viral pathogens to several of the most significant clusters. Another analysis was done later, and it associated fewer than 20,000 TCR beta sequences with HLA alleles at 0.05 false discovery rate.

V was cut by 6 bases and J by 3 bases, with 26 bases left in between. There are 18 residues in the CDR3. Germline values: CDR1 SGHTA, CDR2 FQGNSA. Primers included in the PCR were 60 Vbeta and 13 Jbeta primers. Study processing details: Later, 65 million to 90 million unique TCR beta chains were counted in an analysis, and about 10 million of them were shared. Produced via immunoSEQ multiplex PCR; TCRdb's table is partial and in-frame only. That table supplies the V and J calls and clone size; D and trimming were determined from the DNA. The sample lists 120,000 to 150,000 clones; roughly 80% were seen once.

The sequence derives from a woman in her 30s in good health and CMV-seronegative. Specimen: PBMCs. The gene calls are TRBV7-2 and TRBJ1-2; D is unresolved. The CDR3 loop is CASSPHPRPGREYYGYTF. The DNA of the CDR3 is TGTGCCAGCAGTCCACACCCCCGGCCCGGAAGGGAGTACTATGGCTACACCTTC.